Given below is one T cell receptor (beta chain) in context. CDR1 and CDR2 from the germline V gene are SGHRS and YFSETQ. Trimming left V 0 bases short and J 9 bases short, with 13 bases between. The CDR3 is 15 amino acids. This sample stems from a study of T cell responses to AZD1222 COVID-19 vaccine. Assay: immunoSEQ multiplex PCR; the TCRdb copy retains only in-frame clones and omits some. Of about 97,000 clones in the sample, about 88% were seen once. V is TRBV5-1 and J is TRBJ1-6; D might be TRBD1 (6 bases). The sample in question was peripheral blood, obtained on day 0 of AZD1222 vaccination. This TCR came from an adult in good health. CDR3 residues: CASSLGGQGISPLHF. The CDR3 DNA is TGCGCCAGCAGCTTGGGGGGGCAGGGTATTTCACCCCTCCACTTT.